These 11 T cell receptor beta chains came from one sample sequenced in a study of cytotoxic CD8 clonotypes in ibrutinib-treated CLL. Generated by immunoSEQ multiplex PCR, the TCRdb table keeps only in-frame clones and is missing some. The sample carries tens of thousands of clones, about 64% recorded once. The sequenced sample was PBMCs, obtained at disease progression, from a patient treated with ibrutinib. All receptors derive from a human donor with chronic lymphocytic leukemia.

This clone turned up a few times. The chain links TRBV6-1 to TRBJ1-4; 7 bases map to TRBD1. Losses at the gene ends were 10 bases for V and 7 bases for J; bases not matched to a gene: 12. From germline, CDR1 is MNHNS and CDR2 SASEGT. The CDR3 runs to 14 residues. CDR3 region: CATNTGELAEKLFF. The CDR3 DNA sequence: TGTGCCACCAATACAGGGGAGTTGGCTGAAAAACTGTTTTTT.

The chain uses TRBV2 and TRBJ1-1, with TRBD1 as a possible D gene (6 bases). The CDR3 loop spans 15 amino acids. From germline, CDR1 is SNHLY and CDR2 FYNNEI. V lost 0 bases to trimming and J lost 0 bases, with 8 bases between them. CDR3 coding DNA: TGTGCCAGCAGTGAAGCCTCAGGGGTGAACACTGAAGCTTTCTTT. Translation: CASSEASGVNTEAFF.

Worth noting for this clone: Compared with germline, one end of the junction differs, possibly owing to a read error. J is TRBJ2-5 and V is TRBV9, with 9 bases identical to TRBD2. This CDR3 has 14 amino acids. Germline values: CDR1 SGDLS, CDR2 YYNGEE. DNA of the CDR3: TGTGCCAGCAGTGTAGCGGGGGCACAAGAGACCCAGTACTTC. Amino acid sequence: CASSVAGAQETQYF.

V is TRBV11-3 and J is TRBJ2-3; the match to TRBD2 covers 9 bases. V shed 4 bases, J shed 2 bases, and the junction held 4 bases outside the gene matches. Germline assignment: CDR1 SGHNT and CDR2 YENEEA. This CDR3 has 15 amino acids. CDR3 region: CASSSSSGTTDTQYF. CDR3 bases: TGTGCCAGCAGCTCGTCTAGCGGGACCACAGATACGCAGTATTTT.

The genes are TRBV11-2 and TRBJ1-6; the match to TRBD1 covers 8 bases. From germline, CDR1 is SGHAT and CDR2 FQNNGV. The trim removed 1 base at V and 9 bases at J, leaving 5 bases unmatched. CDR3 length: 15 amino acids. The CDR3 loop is CASSLVTGEGSPLHF. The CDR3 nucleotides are TGTGCCAGCAGCTTAGTGACAGGGGAGGGTTCACCCCTCCACTTT.

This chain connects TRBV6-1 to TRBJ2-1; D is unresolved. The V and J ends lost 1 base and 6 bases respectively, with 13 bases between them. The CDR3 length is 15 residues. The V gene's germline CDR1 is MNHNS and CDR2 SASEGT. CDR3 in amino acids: CASSEESLYPNEQFF. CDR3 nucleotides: TGTGCCAGCAGTGAAGAGTCACTCTACCCCAATGAGCAGTTCTTC.

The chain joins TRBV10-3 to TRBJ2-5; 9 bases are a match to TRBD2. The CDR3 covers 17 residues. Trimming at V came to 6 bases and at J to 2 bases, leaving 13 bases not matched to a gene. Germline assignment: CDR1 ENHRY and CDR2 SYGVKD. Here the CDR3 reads CAIRRGGRSPGQETQYF. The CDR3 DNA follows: TGTGCCATCAGGCGGGGGGGCCGAAGCCCCGGGCAAGAGACCCAGTACTTC.

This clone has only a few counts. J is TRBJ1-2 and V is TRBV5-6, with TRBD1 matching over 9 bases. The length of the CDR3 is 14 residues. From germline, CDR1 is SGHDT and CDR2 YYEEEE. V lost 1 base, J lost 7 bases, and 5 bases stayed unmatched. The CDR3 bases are TGTGCCAGCAGCTTGAGTGGACAGGGGTTTGGCTACACCTTC. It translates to CASSLSGQGFGYTF.

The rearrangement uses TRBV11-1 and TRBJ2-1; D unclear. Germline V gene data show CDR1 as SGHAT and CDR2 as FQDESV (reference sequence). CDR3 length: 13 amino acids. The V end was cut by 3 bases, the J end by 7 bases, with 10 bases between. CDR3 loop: CASSFGQVNEQFF. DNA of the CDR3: TGTGCCAGCAGCTTCGGGCAGGTAAATGAGCAGTTCTTC.

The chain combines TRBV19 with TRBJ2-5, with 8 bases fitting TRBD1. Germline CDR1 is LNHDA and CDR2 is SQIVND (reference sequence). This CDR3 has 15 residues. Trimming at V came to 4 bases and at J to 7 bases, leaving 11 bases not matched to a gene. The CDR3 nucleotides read TGTGCCAGTAGTACGAGGGCAGGGGGCGAGGCGACCCAGTACTTC. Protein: CASSTRAGGEATQYF.

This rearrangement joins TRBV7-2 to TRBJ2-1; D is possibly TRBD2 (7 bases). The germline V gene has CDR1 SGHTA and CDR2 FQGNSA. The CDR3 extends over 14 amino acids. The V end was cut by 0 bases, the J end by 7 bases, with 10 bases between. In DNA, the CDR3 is TGTGCCAGCAGCTTAGCGGCGGGGGCGAATGAGCAGTTCTTC. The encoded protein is CASSLAAGANEQFF.